This TCR beta chain was sequenced during a study of blood T cell repertoires in COVID-19. Background on the study: Collection of acute and convalescent COVID-19 samples took place in the United States, Italy and Spain. The cDNA or gDNA used as material had been derived from T cells, B-cell-depleted T cells, or PBMCs.

Trimming pared 1 base from V and 3 bases from J, leaving 15 bases between. Germline CDR1 is PRHDT and CDR2 is FYEKMQ (reference sequence). This CDR3 comprises 17 residues. The authors' processing: Reference gene primer amplification in the assay estimated nucleated cell counts. Sequencing was performed with immunoSEQ multiplex PCR; in TCRdb, only in-frame clones are kept and a portion is missing. Clone size and the V and J calls come from that table; the DNA yielded D and trimming. The data contain 200,000 to 300,000 clones, around 84% of them seen just once; the ten biggest clones take up 1.5% to 1.9%.

This receptor was identified in a woman in her 40s who had recovered from COVID-19. The material sequenced was peripheral blood. This chain links TRBV13 with TRBJ2-2; D is perhaps TRBD1 (5 bases). The CDR3 sequence: CASSLDGRAKDTGELFF. CDR3 DNA sequence: TGTGCCAGCAGCTTAGATGGCAGGGCGAAGGACACCGGGGAGCTGTTTTTT.